This T cell receptor beta chain was obtained from a study of T cells after yellow fever vaccination. This clonotype was picked up many times. The CDR3 runs 15 residues. Germline loops: CDR1 SEHNR, CDR2 FQNEAQ (reference sequence). The V gene end was trimmed by 5 bases and the J gene end by 7 bases; junction bases not matched to a gene: 9. The 5'RACE template-switching step produced TCR cDNA and added a universal primer site and UMIs. TCRdb re-called the 5' RACE reads through MiXCR, storing one row per CDR3 protein. The table has more than 35,000 distinct CDR3 sequences, under 8% seen once. The source was CD8+ T cells not binding an NS4B(214-222) dextramer, sorted from PBMCs, collected 45 days after the yellow fever booster vaccination. This clonotype was sampled from a man aged 30 to 45 who received the YFV17D yellow fever vaccine. The chain is built from TRBV7-9 and TRBJ2-1, with TRBD2 matching over 9 bases. The CDR3 region is CASSARLAEMNEQFF. For the CDR3, the DNA is TGTGCCAGCAGCGCCCGACTAGCGGAAATGAATGAGCAGTTCTTC.